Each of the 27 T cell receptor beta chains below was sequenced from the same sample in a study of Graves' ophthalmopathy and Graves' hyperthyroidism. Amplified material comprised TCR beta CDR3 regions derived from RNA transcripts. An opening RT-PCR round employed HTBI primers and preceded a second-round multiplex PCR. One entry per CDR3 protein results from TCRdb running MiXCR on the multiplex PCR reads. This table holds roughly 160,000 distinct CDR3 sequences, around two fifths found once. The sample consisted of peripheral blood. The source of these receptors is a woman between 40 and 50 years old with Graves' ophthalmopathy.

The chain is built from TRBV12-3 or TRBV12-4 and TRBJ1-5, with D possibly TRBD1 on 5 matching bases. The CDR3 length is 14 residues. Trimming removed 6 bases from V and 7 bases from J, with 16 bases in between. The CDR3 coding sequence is TGTGCCAGCAGCCCTCAGGGAGGGTTCCAGCCCCAGCATTTT. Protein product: CASSPQGGFQPQHF.

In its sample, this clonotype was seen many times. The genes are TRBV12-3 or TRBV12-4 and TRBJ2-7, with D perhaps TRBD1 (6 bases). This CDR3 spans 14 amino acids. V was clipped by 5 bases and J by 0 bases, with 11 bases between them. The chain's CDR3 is CASSPGQPSYEQYF. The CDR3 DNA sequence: TGTGCCAGCAGTCCCGGACAGCCCTCCTACGAGCAGTACTTC.

CDR3 sequence: CASTLATGLGDGYTF. CDR3 sequence (DNA): TGTGCCAGCACCTTGGCCACAGGGCTGGGAGATGGCTACACCTTC. This chain uses TRBV28 with TRBJ1-2; maybe TRBD1 (6 bases). The CDR3 loop spans 15 amino acids. CDR1 and CDR2 (germline): MDHEN, SYDVKM. The germline V and J ends were trimmed by 7 bases and 6 bases, with 21 bases remaining between them.

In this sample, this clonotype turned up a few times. The CDR3 sequence: CASSPPGGISGQETQYF. The CDR3, as DNA: TGTGCCAGCAGTCCCCCTGGTGGGATTAGCGGCCAAGAGACCCAGTACTTC. The chain joins TRBV6-1 to TRBJ2-5, with D tentatively TRBD2 (6 bases). Germline V CDR1 and CDR2: MNHNS, SASEGT. The CDR3 sequence is 17 residues long. V was shortened by 5 bases and J by 1 base, with 20 bases between the two germline ends.

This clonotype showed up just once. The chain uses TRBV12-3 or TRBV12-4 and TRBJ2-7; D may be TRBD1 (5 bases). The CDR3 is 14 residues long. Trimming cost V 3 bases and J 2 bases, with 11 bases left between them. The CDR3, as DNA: TGTGCCAGCAGTTTTGGCTGGGGCACCTACGAGCAGTACTTC. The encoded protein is CASSFGWGTYEQYF.

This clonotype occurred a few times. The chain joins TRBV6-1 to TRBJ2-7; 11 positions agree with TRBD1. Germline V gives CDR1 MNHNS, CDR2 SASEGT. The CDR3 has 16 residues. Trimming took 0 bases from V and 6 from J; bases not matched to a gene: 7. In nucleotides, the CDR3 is TGTGCCAGCAGTGAAGCGCGTGGACAGGGGGCGGGCGAGCAGTACTTC. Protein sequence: CASSEARGQGAGEQYF.

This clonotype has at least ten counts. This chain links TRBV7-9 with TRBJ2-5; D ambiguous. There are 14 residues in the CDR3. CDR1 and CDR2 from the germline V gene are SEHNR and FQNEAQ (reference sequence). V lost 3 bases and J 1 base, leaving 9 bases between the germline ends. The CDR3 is CASSFAEFQETQYF. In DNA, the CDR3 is TGTGCCAGCAGCTTTGCAGAATTCCAAGAGACCCAGTACTTC. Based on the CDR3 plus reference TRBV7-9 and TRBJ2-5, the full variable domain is DTGVSQNPRHKITKRGQNVTFRCDPISEHNRLYWYRQTLGQGPEFLTYFQNEAQLEKSRLLSDRFSAERPKGSFSTLEIQRTEQGDSAMYLCASSFAEFQETQYFGPGTRLLVL.

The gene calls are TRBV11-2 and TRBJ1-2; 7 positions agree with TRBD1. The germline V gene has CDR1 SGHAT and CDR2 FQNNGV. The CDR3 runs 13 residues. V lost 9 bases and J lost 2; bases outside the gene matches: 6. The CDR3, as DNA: TGTGCCAGTGGGACAGATAAGAACTATGGCTACACCTTC. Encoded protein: CASGTDKNYGYTF.

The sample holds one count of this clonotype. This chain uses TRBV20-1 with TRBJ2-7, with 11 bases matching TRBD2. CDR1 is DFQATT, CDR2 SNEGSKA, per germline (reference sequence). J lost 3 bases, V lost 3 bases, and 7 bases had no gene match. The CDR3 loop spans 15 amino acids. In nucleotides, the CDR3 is TGCAGTGCTAGCCCGACTAGCGGGATTGTCTACGAGCAGTACTTC. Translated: CSASPTSGIVYEQYF.

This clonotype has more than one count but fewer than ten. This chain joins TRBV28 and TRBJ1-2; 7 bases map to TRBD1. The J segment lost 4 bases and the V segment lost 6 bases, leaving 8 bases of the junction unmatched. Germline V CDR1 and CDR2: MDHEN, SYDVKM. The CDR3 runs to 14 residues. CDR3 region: CASSLRGRTYGYTF. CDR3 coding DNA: TGTGCCAGCAGCCTAAGGGGGCGGACCTATGGCTACACCTTC.

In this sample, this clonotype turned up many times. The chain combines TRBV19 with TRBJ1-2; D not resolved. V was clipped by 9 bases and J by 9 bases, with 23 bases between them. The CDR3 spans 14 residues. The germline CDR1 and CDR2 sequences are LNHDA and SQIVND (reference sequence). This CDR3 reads CASHGREIPHCYTF. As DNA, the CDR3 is TGTGCCAGCCATGGGAGGGAGATCCCTCATTGCTACACCTTC.

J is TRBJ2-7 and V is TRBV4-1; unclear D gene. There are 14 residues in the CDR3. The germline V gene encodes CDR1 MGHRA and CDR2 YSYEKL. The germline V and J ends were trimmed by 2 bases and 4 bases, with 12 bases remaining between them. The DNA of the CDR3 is TGCGCCAGCAGCCAATATGACGAGGCGTACGAGCAGTACTTC. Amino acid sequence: CASSQYDEAYEQYF.

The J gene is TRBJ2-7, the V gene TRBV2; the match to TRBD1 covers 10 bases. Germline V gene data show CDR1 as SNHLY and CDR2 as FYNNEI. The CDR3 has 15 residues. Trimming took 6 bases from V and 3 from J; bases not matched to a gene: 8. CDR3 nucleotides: TGTGCCAGCAGCTACCAATGGACAGGGGGCTACGAGCAGTACTTC. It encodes CASSYQWTGGYEQYF. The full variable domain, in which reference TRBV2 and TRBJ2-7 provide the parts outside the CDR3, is EPEVTQTPSHQVTQMGQEVILRCVPISNHLYFYWYRQILGQKVEFLVSFYNNEISEKSEIFDDQFSVERPDGSNFTLKIRSTKLEDSAMYFCASSYQWTGGYEQYFGPGTRLTVT.

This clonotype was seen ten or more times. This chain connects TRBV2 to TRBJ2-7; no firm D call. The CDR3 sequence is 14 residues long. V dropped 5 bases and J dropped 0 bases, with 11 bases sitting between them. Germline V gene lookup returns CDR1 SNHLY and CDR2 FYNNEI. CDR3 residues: CASSLTLYSYEQYF. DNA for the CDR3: TGTGCCAGCAGTCTGACACTATACTCCTACGAGCAGTACTTC. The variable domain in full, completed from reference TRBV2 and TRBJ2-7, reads EPEVTQTPSHQVTQMGQEVILRCVPISNHLYFYWYRQILGQKVEFLVSFYNNEISEKSEIFDDQFSVERPDGSNFTLKIRSTKLEDSAMYFCASSLTLYSYEQYFGPGTRLTVT.

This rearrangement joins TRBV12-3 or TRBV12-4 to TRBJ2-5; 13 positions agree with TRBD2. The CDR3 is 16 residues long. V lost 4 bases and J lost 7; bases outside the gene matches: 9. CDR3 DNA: TGTGCCAGCAGTTCATTAGGACTAGCGGGAGTTGGGACCCAGTACTTC. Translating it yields CASSSLGLAGVGTQYF.

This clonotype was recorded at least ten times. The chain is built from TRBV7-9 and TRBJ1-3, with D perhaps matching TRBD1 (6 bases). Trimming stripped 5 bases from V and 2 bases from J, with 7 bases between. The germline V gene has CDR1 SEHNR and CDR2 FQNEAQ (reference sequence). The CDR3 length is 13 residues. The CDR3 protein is CASSAGAGNTIYF. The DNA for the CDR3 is TGTGCCAGCAGCGCAGGGGCTGGAAACACCATATATTTT.

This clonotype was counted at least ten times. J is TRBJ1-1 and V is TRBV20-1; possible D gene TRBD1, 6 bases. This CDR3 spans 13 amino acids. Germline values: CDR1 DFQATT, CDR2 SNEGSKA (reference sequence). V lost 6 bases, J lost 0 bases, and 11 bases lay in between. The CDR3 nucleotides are TGCAGTGCCTCGGGGACACTGAACACTGAAGCTTTCTTT. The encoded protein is CSASGTLNTEAFF.

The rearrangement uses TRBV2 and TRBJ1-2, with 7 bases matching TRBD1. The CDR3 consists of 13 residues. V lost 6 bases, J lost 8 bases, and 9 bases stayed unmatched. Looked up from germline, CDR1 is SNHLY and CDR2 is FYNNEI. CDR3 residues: CASSVEQGTGYTF. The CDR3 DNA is TGTGCCAGCAGCGTAGAACAGGGGACGGGCTACACCTTC.

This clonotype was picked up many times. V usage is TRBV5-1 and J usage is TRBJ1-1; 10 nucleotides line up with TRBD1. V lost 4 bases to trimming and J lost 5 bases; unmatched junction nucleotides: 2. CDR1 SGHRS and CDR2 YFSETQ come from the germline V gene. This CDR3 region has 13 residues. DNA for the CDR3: TGCGCCAGCAGCCCGGGACAGGGGACTGAAGCTTTCTTT. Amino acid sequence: CASSPGQGTEAFF.

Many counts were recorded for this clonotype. CDR3 nucleotide sequence: TGTGCCAGCAATTCCCCAGGCTCTGGAAACACCATATATTTT. Translating it yields CASNSPGSGNTIYF. The chain joins TRBV28 to TRBJ1-3, with D unclear. Germline V CDR1 and CDR2: MDHEN, SYDVKM. The CDR3 is made up of 14 amino acids. The V end lost 7 bases, the J end lost 0 bases, and 10 bases lay between the germline ends.

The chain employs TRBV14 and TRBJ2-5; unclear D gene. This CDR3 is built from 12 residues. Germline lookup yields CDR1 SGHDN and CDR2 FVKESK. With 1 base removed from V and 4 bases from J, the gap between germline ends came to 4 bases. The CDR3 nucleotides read TGTGCCAGCAGCCAAGGGTCAGAGACCCAGTACTTC. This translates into CASSQGSETQYF. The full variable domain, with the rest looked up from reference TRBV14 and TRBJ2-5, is EAGVTQFPSHSVIEKGQTVTLRCDPISGHDNLYWYRRVMGKEIKFLLHFVKESKQDESGMPNNRFLAERTGGTYSTLKVQPAELEDSGVYFCASSQGSETQYFGPGTRLLVL.

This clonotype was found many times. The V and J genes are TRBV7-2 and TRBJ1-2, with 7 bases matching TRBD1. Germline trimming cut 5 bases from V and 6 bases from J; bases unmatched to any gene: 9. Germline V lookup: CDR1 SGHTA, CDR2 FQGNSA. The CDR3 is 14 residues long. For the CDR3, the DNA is TGTGCCAGCAGCCAAGCCACAGGGGTGGATGGCTACACCTTC. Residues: CASSQATGVDGYTF.

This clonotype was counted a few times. The CDR3 region has the DNA TGTGCCAGCAGAAGGGACAGGGCCCAAGAGACCCAGTACTTC. It yields the protein CASRRDRAQETQYF. The chain links TRBV12-3 or TRBV12-4 to TRBJ2-5; TRBD1 agrees at 9 bases. The CDR3 contains 14 residues. V was clipped by 6 bases and J by 1 base; unmatched bases: 3.

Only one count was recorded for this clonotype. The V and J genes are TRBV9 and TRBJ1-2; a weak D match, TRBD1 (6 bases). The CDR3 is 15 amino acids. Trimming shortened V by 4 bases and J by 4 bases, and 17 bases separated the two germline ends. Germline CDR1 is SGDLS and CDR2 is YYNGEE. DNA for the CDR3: TGTGCCAGCAGCCTCCATCTCGGGACAAGCTATGGCTACACCTTC. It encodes CASSLHLGTSYGYTF.

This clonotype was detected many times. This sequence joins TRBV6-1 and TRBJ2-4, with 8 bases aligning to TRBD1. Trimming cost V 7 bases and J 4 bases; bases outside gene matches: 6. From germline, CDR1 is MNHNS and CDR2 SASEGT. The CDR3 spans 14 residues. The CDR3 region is CASTDRGGKNIQYF. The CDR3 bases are TGTGCCAGCACTGACAGGGGCGGAAAAAACATTCAGTACTTC.

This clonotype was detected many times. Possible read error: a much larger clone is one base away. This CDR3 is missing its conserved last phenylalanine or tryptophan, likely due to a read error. CDR3 in amino acids: CASSELGVQPQHL. As DNA, the CDR3 is TGTGCCAGCAGTGAATTAGGGGTTCAGCCCCAGCATCTT. The genes are TRBV6-1 and TRBJ1-5; TRBD1 might be the D (5 bases). V lost 2 bases, J lost 6 bases, and 8 bases lay in between. This CDR3 spans 13 amino acids. Germline CDR1 MNHNS, CDR2 SASEGT.

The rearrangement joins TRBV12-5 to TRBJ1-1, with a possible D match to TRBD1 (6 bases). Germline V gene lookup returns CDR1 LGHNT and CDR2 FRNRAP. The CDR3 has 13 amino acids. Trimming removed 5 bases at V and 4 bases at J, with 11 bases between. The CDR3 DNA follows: TGTGCTAGTGGTCCCGGGGGCCCCACTGAAGCTTTCTTT. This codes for CASGPGGPTEAFF. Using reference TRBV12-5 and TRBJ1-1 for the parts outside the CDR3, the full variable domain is DARVTQTPRHKVTEMGQEVTMRCQPILGHNTVFWYRQTMMQGLELLAYFRNRAPLDDSGMPKDRFSAEMPDATLATLKIQPSEPRDSAVYFCASGPGGPTEAFFGQGTRLTVV.